This TCR beta chain was identified in a study of lymphopenia after photon versus proton radiotherapy. Produced via immunoSEQ multiplex PCR; TCRdb's table is partial and in-frame only. Among more than 11,000 clones listed, about four fifths were seen once. Germline lookup yields CDR1 LNHDA and CDR2 SQIVND (reference sequence). The V end lost 4 bases, the J end lost 7 bases, and 7 bases lay between the germline ends. CDR3 size: 12 residues. The chain couples TRBV19 to TRBJ2-2; weak D call: TRBD1 (6 bases). The clonotype originates from a man aged 50-60 years with gastric cancer. Sequencing used peripheral blood, obtained from a patient treated with photon-based radiotherapy. The CDR3 is CASSTGVGELFF. CDR3 bases: TGTGCCAGTAGTACAGGGGTCGGGGAGCTGTTTTTT.